These T cell receptor beta chains were read from a single sample in a study of blood T cell repertoires in COVID-19. Profiling relied on immunoSEQ multiplex PCR, and the TCRdb table lists in-frame clones only, not all of them. This table holds some 20,000 clones, about 85% found once. The specimen sequenced was peripheral blood. The receptors were sampled from a human donor in a cohort sampled during active COVID-19. The CDR3 runs from the conserved cysteine through the conserved F or W. A D gene is named only where the DNA matches it firmly. Some rows mark clone size as missing; the rest say once, few, many or name a class of expanded clone.

cdr3_aa | cdr3_nt | j_call | d_call | v_call | clone_size
CASRTGTGSSGNTIYF | TGCGCCAGCCGAACGGGGACAGGGAGCTCTGGAAACACCATATATTTT | TRBJ1-3 | TRBD1 | TRBV5-1 | -
CASSGRDRGSNQPQHF | TGTGCCAGCAGTGGGCGGGACAGGGGTAGCAATCAGCCCCAGCATTTT | TRBJ1-5 | TRBD1 | TRBV2 | -
CASSSPGGGLAGGEQFF | TGTGCCAGCAGCTCCCCGGGGGGGGGACTAGCGGGAGGTGAGCAGTTCTTC | TRBJ2-1 | TRBD2 | TRBV7-3 | few
CASSLLTGVGSYEQYF | TGTGCCAGCAGCTTGTTGACAGGGGTCGGGTCCTACGAGCAGTACTTC | TRBJ2-7 | TRBD1 | TRBV5-7 | -
CARSADDSDEKLFF | TGTGCCAGAAGCGCCGATGATTCGGATGAAAAACTGTTTTTT | TRBJ1-4 | - | TRBV5-3 | -
CASSISLYLNYNEQFF | TGTGCCAGTAGTATATCTCTCTACTTAAACTACAATGAGCAGTTCTTC | TRBJ2-1 | - | TRBV19 | -
CASSHADRALGYGYTF | TGTGCCAGCAGCCACGCCGACAGGGCCCTAGGCTATGGCTACACCTTC | TRBJ1-2 | TRBD1 | TRBV3-1/TRBV3-2 | -
CASSREQAANTGELFF | TGTGCCAGCAGCCGGGAACAGGCTGCGAACACCGGGGAGCTGTTTTTT | TRBJ2-2 | - | TRBV3-1/TRBV3-2 | -
CASSPVSTSGIYNEQFF | TGTGCCAGTAGTCCCGTCTCGACTAGCGGGATTTACAATGAGCAGTTCTTC | TRBJ2-1 | TRBD2 | TRBV19 | -
CASSLEGQGFVADTQYF | TGTGCCAGCAGCTTAGAAGGACAGGGGTTTGTAGCAGATACGCAGTATTTT | TRBJ2-3 | TRBD1 | TRBV7-8 | few
CASSQDSSSGRAADTQYF | TGTGCCAGCAGCCAAGATTCGTCTAGCGGGAGGGCCGCAGATACGCAGTATTTT | TRBJ2-3 | TRBD2 | TRBV3-1/TRBV3-2 | -
CASSPRHRGNEKLFF | TGTGCCAGTAGTCCCCGGCATAGGGGCAATGAAAAACTGTTTTTT | TRBJ1-4 | - | TRBV19 | -
CATRTGGGETQYF | TGTGCCACCCGGACAGGGGGCGGAGAGACCCAGTACTTC | TRBJ2-5 | TRBD1 | TRBV19 | -
CASSMGTGVNEQFF | TGTGCCAGTAGTATGGGGACAGGGGTCAATGAGCAGTTCTTC | TRBJ2-1 | TRBD1 | TRBV19 | few
CASSPTGSTGELFF | TGTGCCAGCAGCCCGACAGGCAGCACCGGGGAGCTGTTTTTT | TRBJ2-2 | - | TRBV14 | -
CASRAPPPGYEQYF | TGTGCCAGCAGAGCCCCACCGCCGGGGTACGAGCAGTACTTC | TRBJ2-7 | - | TRBV28 | -
CAISELAGGTDTQYF | TGTGCCATCAGTGAGTTGGCGGGTGGCACAGATACGCAGTATTTT | TRBJ2-3 | - | TRBV10-3 | -
CASGLEPGREQYF | TGTGCTAGTGGTTTGGAACCAGGGAGGGAGCAGTACTTC | TRBJ2-7 | - | TRBV12-5 | -
CASSIGLAGGEETQYF | TGTGCCAGCAGCATCGGACTAGCGGGAGGCGAAGAGACCCAGTACTTC | TRBJ2-5 | TRBD2 | TRBV9 | once
CASSPYRVADTQYF | TGTGCCAGCTCACCGTACAGGGTGGCAGATACGCAGTATTTT | TRBJ2-3 | - | TRBV18 | -
CASMGGRITEAFF | TGTGCCAGTATGGGAGGACGGATCACTGAAGCTTTCTTT | TRBJ1-1 | - | TRBV19 | -